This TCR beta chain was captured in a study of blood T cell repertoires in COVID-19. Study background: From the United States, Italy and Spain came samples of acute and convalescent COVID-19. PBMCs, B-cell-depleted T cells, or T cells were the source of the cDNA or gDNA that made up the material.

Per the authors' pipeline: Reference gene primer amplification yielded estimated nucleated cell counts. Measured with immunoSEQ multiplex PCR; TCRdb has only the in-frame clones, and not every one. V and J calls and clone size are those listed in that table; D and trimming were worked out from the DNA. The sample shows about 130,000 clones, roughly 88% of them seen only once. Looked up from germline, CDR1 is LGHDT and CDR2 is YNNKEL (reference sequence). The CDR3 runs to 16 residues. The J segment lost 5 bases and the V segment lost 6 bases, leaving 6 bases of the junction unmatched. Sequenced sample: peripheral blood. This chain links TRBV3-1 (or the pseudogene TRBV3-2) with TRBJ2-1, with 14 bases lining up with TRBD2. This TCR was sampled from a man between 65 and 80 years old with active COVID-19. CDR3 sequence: CASSGGLAGGDNEQFF. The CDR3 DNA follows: TGTGCCAGCAGTGGCGGACTAGCGGGAGGAGACAATGAGCAGTTCTTC.